These 19 T cell receptor beta chains were sequenced from one sample in a study of early T cells in non-severe SARS-CoV-2 infection. MiXCR was run by TCRdb on the 5' RACE reads, yielding one entry per CDR3 protein. This sample has 63,000 or so distinct CDR3 sequences; around 10% occur once, and the top ten carry roughly 5.8%. The sequencing used whole blood, collected at baseline. Receptors originate from an adult who was a healthcare worker with PCR-confirmed SARS-CoV-2 infection or an uninfected control (not recorded which).

This clonotype was counted a few times. The chain couples TRBV5-4 to TRBJ2-2; TRBD1 agrees at 9 bases. The CDR3 runs to 15 residues. Germline V CDR1 and CDR2: SGHNT, YYREEE (reference sequence). The V segment lost 6 bases and the J segment 6 bases; nucleotides outside the gene matches: 9. The CDR3: CASTVDRGRAGELFF. CDR3 nucleotide sequence: TGTGCCAGCACCGTGGACAGGGGACGAGCCGGGGAGCTGTTTTTT.

This chain joins TRBV29-1 and TRBJ2-7; 8 bases are shared with TRBD2. The CDR3 is made up of 14 amino acids. The J segment lost 7 bases and the V segment lost 4 bases, leaving 12 bases of the junction unmatched. Per germline, CDR1 SQVTM and CDR2 ANQGSEA. CDR3 sequence reads: CSVGSDSGSREQYF. For the CDR3, the DNA is TGCAGCGTTGGGTCGGACAGCGGGAGTAGAGAGCAGTACTTC.

Regarding this clonotype: A read error may explain this, as a much larger clone is one base away. The CDR3, as DNA: TGTCCCAGCAGGGACAGTGCGGAGACAGATACGCAGTATTTT. Encoded protein: CPSRDSAETDTQYF. The rearrangement uses TRBV6-1 and TRBJ2-3; 7 bases agree with TRBD1. The CDR3 totals 14 residues. CDR1 is MNHNS and CDR2 is SASEGT in the germline V gene.

This clonotype occurred many times. The J gene is TRBJ1-4, the V gene TRBV6-2 or TRBV6-3, with TRBD1 matching 9 bases. The junction had 7 bases not matched to a gene; V was cut back by 6 bases and J by 8 bases. Germline CDR1 and CDR2: MNHEY and SVGEGT. The CDR3 runs to 14 residues. CDR3 residues: CASSSRTGAEKLFF. Here the CDR3 DNA reads TGTGCCAGCAGCTCCCGGACAGGGGCCGAAAAACTGTTTTTT.

In its sample, this clonotype was seen a few times. The chain has TRBV18 and TRBJ2-5, with no clear D. Germline CDR1 and CDR2: KGHSH and LQKENI. Trimming shortened V by 4 bases and J by 6 bases, and 9 bases separated the two germline ends. This CDR3 region has 12 residues. The CDR3 DNA is TGTGCCAGCTCACAAACCAGACAGACCCAGTACTTC. Protein: CASSQTRQTQYF.

CDR3 nucleotides: TGTGCCAGCAGTTTGGGTAGCTTTTCCTACAATGAGCAGTTCTTC. Amino acids: CASSLGSFSYNEQFF. The V gene is TRBV12-3 or TRBV12-4, the J gene TRBJ2-1, with D uncertain. Trimming stripped 3 bases from V and 1 base from J, with 10 bases between. CDR3 length equals 15 residues.

The V and J genes are TRBV11-2 and TRBJ2-1, with 11 bases matching TRBD2. CDR1 and CDR2 from the germline V gene are SGHAT and FQNNGV. V shed 0 bases, J shed 2 bases, and the junction held 0 bases outside the gene matches. The CDR3 spans 16 residues. The CDR3 reads CASSLEGLAAYNEQFF. The CDR3 nucleotides read TGTGCCAGCAGCTTAGAGGGACTAGCGGCCTACAATGAGCAGTTCTTC.

The CDR3: CASRASGRKADTQYF. CDR3 bases: TGTGCCAGCAGAGCTAGCGGGAGAAAAGCCGATACGCAGTATTTT. The chain combines TRBV7-8 with TRBJ2-3; TRBD2 aligns across 10 bases. The length of the CDR3 is 15 residues. Losses at the gene ends were 6 bases for V and 6 bases for J; bases not matched to a gene: 9. The germline gives CDR1 SGHVS, CDR2 FQNEAQ. Variable domain in full (rest from reference TRBV7-8 and TRBJ2-3): GAGVSQSPRYKVAKRGQDVALRCDPISGHVSLFWYQQALGQGPEFLTYFQNEAQLDKSGLPSDRFFAERPEGSVSTLKIQRTQQEDSAVYLCASRASGRKADTQYFGPGTRLTVL.

Many counts were recorded for this clonotype. The chain joins TRBV5-5 to TRBJ2-1; 10 bases map to TRBD2. CDR3 length: 15 amino acids. Germline CDR1 SGHKS, CDR2 YYEKEE (reference sequence). V lost 3 bases to trimming and J lost 7 bases; unmatched junction nucleotides: 7. CDR3 nucleotide sequence: TGTGCCAGCAGCTCTAGCGGGAGAGGGTATAATGAGCAGTTCTTC. Its protein is CASSSSGRGYNEQFF.

In regard to this clonotype: The junction departs from germline at one end; a sequencing error may be responsible. CDR3 DNA: TGTGCCAGCAGTGAATATACAGGGAAAACCGGGGAGCTGATTTTT. Translated, it gives CASSEYTGKTGELIF. The rearrangement uses TRBV25-1 and TRBJ2-2; tentative D call: TRBD1 (6 bases). CDR1 MGHDK and CDR2 SYGVNS come from the germline V gene. The CDR3 loop spans 15 amino acids.

There are a few counts of this clonotype. The chain has TRBV29-1 and TRBJ2-3; 9 bases agree with TRBD1. V trimming: 5 bases; J trimming: 4 bases; junction bases outside the gene matches: 7. The germline V gene has CDR1 SQVTM and CDR2 ANQGSEA. The CDR3 is made up of 14 amino acids. Here the CDR3 reads CSVTSHRGPDTQYF. The CDR3 DNA reads as TGCAGCGTTACGTCCCACAGGGGGCCAGATACGCAGTATTTT.

This clonotype has just a few counts. The rearrangement uses TRBV5-5 and TRBJ1-4; D gene ambiguous. The CDR3 has 13 amino acids. The germline V gene has CDR1 SGHKS and CDR2 YYEKEE (reference sequence). V was trimmed by 4 bases and J by 5 bases, leaving 9 bases between them. The CDR3 DNA is TGTGCCAGCAGCACACCTACGAATGAAAAACTGTTTTTT. As protein: CASSTPTNEKLFF.

In this sample, this clonotype turned up many times. The CDR3 region has the DNA TGCACCCTTCGGGACTTTTTCACAGATACGCAGTATTTT. Translating gives CTLRDFFTDTQYF. The chain has TRBV20-1 and TRBJ2-3, with D possibly matching TRBD2 (6 bases). This CDR3 is built from 13 residues. CDR1 is DFQATT, CDR2 SNEGSKA, per germline (reference sequence).

The table lists this clonotype with a few counts. V usage is TRBV12-3 or TRBV12-4 and J usage is TRBJ2-2; 11 nucleotides line up with TRBD2. The CDR3 length is 15 residues. Trimming cost V 5 bases and J 10 bases; bases outside gene matches: 9. The CDR3, as DNA: TGTGCCAGCAGTCTCATAGCGGGGGGGCCGAAGGAGCTGTTTTTT. Translating gives CASSLIAGGPKELFF.

This clonotype was found many times. This rearrangement joins TRBV24-1 to TRBJ1-3; unclear D gene. This CDR3 has 13 residues. Germline V gene sequence: CDR1 KGHDR, CDR2 SFDVKD. Trimming pared 5 bases from V and 4 bases from J, leaving 8 bases between. DNA for the CDR3: TGTGCCACCAGTGTGGGCGAAGGAAACACCATATATTTT. This encodes CATSVGEGNTIYF.

This chain links TRBV18 with TRBJ1-2; tentatively, D is TRBD1 (6 bases). The CDR3 runs 16 residues. V lost 1 base, J lost 4 bases, and 16 bases lay in between. Germline V CDR1 and CDR2: KGHSH, LQKENI. This CDR3 is CASSPRTGALIYGYTF. The CDR3 DNA reads TGTGCCAGCTCACCACGTACGGGGGCGTTAATCTATGGCTACACCTTC.

This clonotype has ten or more counts. V and J are TRBV2 and TRBJ1-6; TRBD1 might be the D (5 bases). The CDR3 has 14 amino acids. Germline loops: CDR1 SNHLY, CDR2 FYNNEI. The V end was cut by 6 bases, the J end by 14 bases, with 20 bases between. The CDR3 spells CASRGTGTRRTLHF. Written as DNA, the CDR3 is TGTGCCAGCAGGGGAACCGGGACCCGCCGAACCCTCCACTTT.

This clonotype came up many times. This sequence joins TRBV18 and TRBJ1-6, with 10 bases fitting TRBD1. The germline V gene has CDR1 KGHSH and CDR2 LQKENI. V lost 1 base to trimming and J lost 8 bases; unmatched junction nucleotides: 11. The CDR3 runs to 18 residues. CDR3 sequence (DNA): TGTGCCAGCTCACCACTCCCGGGACAGGGGACCGAGGATTCACCCCTCCACTTT. Protein sequence: CASSPLPGQGTEDSPLHF.

At least ten counts were recorded for this clonotype. An end of the junction does not agree with germline; a read error may underlie this. The genes are TRBV6-6 and TRBJ1-3; the match to TRBD1 covers 8 bases. Germline CDR1 is MNHNY and CDR2 is SVGAGI (reference sequence). This CDR3 contains 16 residues. The CDR3 sequence: CASSLRTGHSENTIYF. The CDR3 nucleotides read TGTGCCAGCAGCCTCCGGACAGGGCACTCTGAAAACACCATATATTTT.